The present entry profiles one TCR beta chain with its context. Its antigen is still unknown. These data belong to a study of T cell repertoires in cytomegalovirus infection. About the research overall: Indications of both CMV infection and matching HLA type were provided by public TCR beta signatures.

V was shortened by 1 base and J by 5 bases, with 14 bases between the two germline ends. The germline gives CDR1 LGHNA, CDR2 YSLEER. CDR3 length equals 16 residues. Notes on the study in general: Dominating the ex vivo response were TCR beta clonotypes that were CMV-specific and HLA-C-restricted. Pooled public TCR beta family frequency picked out CMV carriers with the relevant HLA.

In TCRdb, the reads were re-called with MiXCR into one record per CDR3 protein. The sample has 97,000 or so distinct CDR3 sequences, approximately 15% seen once. This chain links TRBV4-3 with TRBJ2-2; D possibly uses TRBD1 or TRBD2 (6 bases each). Material for sequencing was PBMCs. This sequence was found in a human donor in good health (CMV status not recorded). Some clones in this sample may be carry-over from other donors' samples. The CDR3 loop is CASSQVRGAATGELFF. The CDR3 bases are TGCGCCAGCAGCCAAGTGAGGGGGGCCGCGACCGGGGAGCTGTTTTTT.